The rows below give T cell receptor beta chains drawn from one sample of a study of blood T cell repertoires in COVID-19. The table came from immunoSEQ multiplex PCR; TCRdb's copy has only in-frame clones and leaves some out. The table has just over 150,000 clones, approximately 92% seen once. Sequenced material: peripheral blood. All receptors come from a woman in her thirties or forties with acute or convalescent COVID-19. Both conserved end residues are part of each CDR3. A D gene is named only where the DNA matches it firmly. A clone size is listed for some rows: how often the clone was seen (once, few, many), or a class if it is expanded.

.,TRBJ2-7,.,14,TRBV3-1/TRBV3-2,TGTGCCAGCAGCCAAGAACAACTAGTAACCGAGCAGTACTTC,CASSQEQLVTEQYF
.,TRBJ1-5,.,16,TRBV19,TGTGCCAGTAGTATAAGGAGTATCATGAGCAATCAGCCCCAGCATTTT,CASSIRSIMSNQPQHF
.,TRBJ2-3,TRBD1,15,TRBV7-3,TGTGCCAGCAGCCCAGACAGGGGGCTCACAGATACGCAGTATTTT,CASSPDRGLTDTQYF
.,TRBJ2-3,TRBD2,17,TRBV7-6,TGTGCCAGCAGCAAACTAGGGACTAGCGGGCCCACAGATACGCAGTATTTT,CASSKLGTSGPTDTQYF
.,TRBJ2-2,.,15,TRBV10-1,TGCGCCAGCAGTGTTTCGGGGGTGTACACCGGGGAGCTGTTTTTT,CASSVSGVYTGELFF
.,TRBJ2-5,.,13,TRBV4-1,TGCGCCAGCAGCAAGTTGATTCTAGAGGCCCAGTACTTC,CASSKLILEAQYF
.,TRBJ1-6,.,14,TRBV5-4,TGTGCCAGCAGCTTGGAGGGGGATAATTCACCCCTCCACTTT,CASSLEGDNSPLHF
.,TRBJ1-2,TRBD1,13,TRBV18,TGTGCCAGCTCACCCCAGGGGGACTATGGCTACACCTTC,CASSPQGDYGYTF
.,TRBJ2-3,TRBD1,16,TRBV4-2,TGTGCCAGCAGCCAAGAGGACAGGGGTAGCACAGATACGCAGTATTTT,CASSQEDRGSTDTQYF
.,TRBJ2-3,TRBD2,16,TRBV13,TGTGCCAGCACTGGTACGGGACTAGGGCCATCAGATACGCAGTATTTT,CASTGTGLGPSDTQYF
.,TRBJ2-2,TRBD1,17,TRBV7-9,TGTGCCAGCAGCTCAACCCTGACAGGGGCACACACCGGGGAGCTGTTTTTT,CASSSTLTGAHTGELFF
.,TRBJ1-3,.,15,TRBV3-1/TRBV3-2,TGTGCCAGCAGCCAAGATGTCCTCTCTGGAAACACCATATATTTT,CASSQDVLSGNTIYF
.,TRBJ1-6,.,14,TRBV28,TGTGCCAGCAGTTTAAAGGAGGCCGGATCACCCCTCCACTTT,CASSLKEAGSPLHF
.,TRBJ2-1,.,13,TRBV7-8,TGTGCCAGCAGCTTAGATCAGTACAATGAGCAGTTCTTC,CASSLDQYNEQFF
.,TRBJ2-1,TRBD2,14,TRBV19,TGTGCCAGTACGAGGGCCAGCGGGATATATGAGCAGTTCTTC,CASTRASGIYEQFF
.,TRBJ2-1,TRBD2,15,TRBV9,TGTGCCAGCAGCGTCGGGACTAGCGGGAGAAATGAGCAGTTCTTC,CASSVGTSGRNEQFF
once,TRBJ2-3,TRBD1,15,TRBV11-2,TGTGCCAGCAGCCCAAAGGGGACAGAAACAGATACGCAGTATTTT,CASSPKGTETDTQYF
.,TRBJ2-2,TRBD2,12,TRBV29-1,TGCAGCTCAAAGGGAGGGACCGGGGAGCTGTTTTTT,CSSKGGTGELFF
.,TRBJ1-6,.,14,TRBV27,TGTGCCAGCAGGGGTGGGGGGGGAGATTCACCCCTCCACTTT,CASRGGGGDSPLHF
.,TRBJ2-1,TRBD1,15,TRBV2,TGTGCCAGCAGTGCCACGACAGGGGGGGAGGGCGAGCAGTTCTTC,CASSATTGGEGEQFF
.,TRBJ1-1,TRBD1,15,TRBV7-2,TGTGCCAGCAGCAAGTTACAGGGGTCTGGGACTGAAGCTTTCTTT,CASSKLQGSGTEAFF
.,TRBJ1-5,.,15,TRBV24-1,TGTGCCACCAGTGTACCGAAGACTCCATATCAGCCCCAGCATTTT,CATSVPKTPYQPQHF
few,TRBJ2-5,TRBD2,15,TRBV7-8,TGTGCCAGCAGCCTTCGACTAGCTCGTAGCGAGACCCAGTACTTC,CASSLRLARSETQYF
.,TRBJ2-2,.,13,TRBV9,TGTGCCAGCAGCGGACAGAACACCGGGGAGCTGTTTTTT,CASSGQNTGELFF
.,TRBJ2-1,.,15,TRBV19,TGTGCCAGTAATATAGCAGTTGGCTCCTACAATGAGCAGTTCTTC,CASNIAVGSYNEQFF
.,TRBJ2-3,TRBD2,16,TRBV11-3,TGTGCCAGCAGCTTCCCACGGACGGGAGGGACAGATACGCAGTATTTT,CASSFPRTGGTDTQYF
.,TRBJ1-5,.,14,TRBV30,TGTGCCTGGAGTGCCACAGGGTTCGAACAGCCCCAGCATTTT,CAWSATGFEQPQHF
.,TRBJ2-3,TRBD2,16,TRBV9,TGTGCCAGCAGCGTAGGAAGCGGGGGGAGCACAGATACGCAGTATTTT,CASSVGSGGSTDTQYF
.,TRBJ1-4,TRBD1,16,TRBV15,TGTGCCACCAGCAGAGCCTTAGCGACAGGGGTAGAAAAACTGTTTTTT,CATSRALATGVEKLFF
.,TRBJ1-5,.,13,TRBV28,TGTGCCAGCAGGATGGGGGGAAATCAGCCCCAGCATTTT,CASRMGGNQPQHF
.,TRBJ1-3,.,14,TRBV30,TGTGCCTGGAGTAGTACTGGGGGCGGAAACACCATATATTTT,CAWSSTGGGNTIYF
.,TRBJ2-2,.,13,TRBV3-1/TRBV3-2,TGTGCCAGCAGCCCGGACTACACCGGGGAGCTGTTTTTT,CASSPDYTGELFF
.,TRBJ2-7,TRBD1,15,TRBV5-6,TGTGCCAGCAGCTTAAGCGCAGGACAGGCCTACGAGCAGTACTTC,CASSLSAGQAYEQYF
.,TRBJ2-2,.,14,TRBV19,TGTGCCAGTGATTCAGGGGCGAACACCGGGGAGCTGTTTTTT,CASDSGANTGELFF
.,TRBJ2-1,TRBD1,16,TRBV19,TGTGCCAGTAGTATAGTTCTGGGACAGCCTAACAATGAGCAGTTCTTC,CASSIVLGQPNNEQFF
.,TRBJ1-2,.,13,TRBV29-1,TGCAGCGTAGGACAGACAGCTAACTATGGCTACACCTTC,CSVGQTANYGYTF
.,TRBJ2-7,.,14,TRBV6-5,TGTGCCAGCAGCTCCGTCGCTGGGCGCTCCGAGCAGTACTTC,CASSSVAGRSEQYF
.,TRBJ2-7,.,18,TRBV12-5,TGTGCTAGTGGTTTGGTACTCAGTGAGTCTAGCGTCACCTACGAGCAGTACTTC,CASGLVLSESSVTYEQYF
.,TRBJ2-1,TRBD2,15,TRBV11-2,TGTGCCAGCAGCCCTATAGCGGGAGGGTACAATGAGCAGTTCTTC,CASSPIAGGYNEQFF
.,TRBJ2-2,.,11,TRBV7-9,TGTGCCAGCAGCTTGAGTGGGGAGCTGTTTTTT,CASSLSGELFF
.,TRBJ2-5,.,15,TRBV5-1,TGCGCCAGCACCGAGGGGGACGTCGGGTGGGAGACCCAGTACTTC,CASTEGDVGWETQYF
.,TRBJ2-3,TRBD2,18,TRBV7-3,TGTGCCAGCAGCTCCCGGGGACTAGCGGGAGAGAACACAGATACGCAGTATTTT,CASSSRGLAGENTDTQYF
.,TRBJ2-1,.,15,TRBV6-5,TGTGCCAGCAGACCATCAGCGAGCTCCTACAATGAGCAGTTCTTC,CASRPSASSYNEQFF
.,TRBJ2-1,TRBD2,15,TRBV24-1,TGTGCCACCAGTGATTTCGGGGGGTCCTACAATGAGCAGTTCTTC,CATSDFGGSYNEQFF
.,TRBJ1-2,.,13,TRBV28,TGTGCCAGCAGTTTAGCACTGGTAGCTGGCTACACCTTC,CASSLALVAGYTF
.,TRBJ2-1,.,14,TRBV19,TGTGCCAGTAAAGAAACAGGGCCCTACAATGAGCAGTTCTTC,CASKETGPYNEQFF